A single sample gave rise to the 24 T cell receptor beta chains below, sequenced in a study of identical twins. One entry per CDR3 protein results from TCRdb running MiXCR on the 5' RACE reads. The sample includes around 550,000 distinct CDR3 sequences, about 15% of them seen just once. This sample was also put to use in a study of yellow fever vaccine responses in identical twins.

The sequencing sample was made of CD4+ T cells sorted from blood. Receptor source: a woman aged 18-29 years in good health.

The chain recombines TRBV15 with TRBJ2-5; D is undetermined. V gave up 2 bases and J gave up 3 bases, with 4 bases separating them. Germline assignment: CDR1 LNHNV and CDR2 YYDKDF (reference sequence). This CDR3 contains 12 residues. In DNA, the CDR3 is TGTGCCACCAGCAGACGAAAAGAGACCCAGTACTTC. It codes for CATSRRKETQYF.

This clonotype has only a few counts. The CDR3 is CSVEDGQGYLNEQFF. The CDR3 DNA sequence: TGCAGCGTTGAAGATGGGCAGGGGTATCTGAATGAGCAGTTCTTC. The chain couples TRBV29-1 to TRBJ2-1, with a possible D match to TRBD1 (6 bases). The CDR3 runs to 15 residues. Trimming removed 0 bases at V and 7 bases at J, with 16 bases between. CDR1 and CDR2 from the germline V gene are SQVTM and ANQGSEA.

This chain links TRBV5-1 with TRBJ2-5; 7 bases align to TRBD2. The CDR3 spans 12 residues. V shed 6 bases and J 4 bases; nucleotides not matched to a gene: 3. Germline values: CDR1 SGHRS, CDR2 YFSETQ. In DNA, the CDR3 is TGCGCCAGCACCTCGGGGGGAGAGACCCAGTACTTC. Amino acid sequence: CASTSGGETQYF.

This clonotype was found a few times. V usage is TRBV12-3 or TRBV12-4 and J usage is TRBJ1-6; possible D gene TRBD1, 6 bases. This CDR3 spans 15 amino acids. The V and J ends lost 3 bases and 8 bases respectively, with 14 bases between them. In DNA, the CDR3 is TGTGCCAGCAGTTTTTCCCAGGGGTGGTATTCACCCCTCCACTTT. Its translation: CASSFSQGWYSPLHF.

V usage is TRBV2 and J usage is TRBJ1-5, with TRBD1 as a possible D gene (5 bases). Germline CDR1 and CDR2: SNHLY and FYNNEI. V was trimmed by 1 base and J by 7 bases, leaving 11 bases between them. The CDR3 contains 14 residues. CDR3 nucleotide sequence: TGTGCCAGCAGTGAAGATGGGGGTCCCCAGCCCCAGCATTTT. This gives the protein CASSEDGGPQPQHF.

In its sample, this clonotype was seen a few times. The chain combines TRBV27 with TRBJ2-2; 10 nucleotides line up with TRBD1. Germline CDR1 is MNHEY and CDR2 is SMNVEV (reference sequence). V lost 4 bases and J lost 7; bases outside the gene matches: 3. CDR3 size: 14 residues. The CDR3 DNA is TGTGCCAGCAGTTCCCGGACAGGGGGCGGGGAGCTGTTTTTT. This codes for CASSSRTGGGELFF.

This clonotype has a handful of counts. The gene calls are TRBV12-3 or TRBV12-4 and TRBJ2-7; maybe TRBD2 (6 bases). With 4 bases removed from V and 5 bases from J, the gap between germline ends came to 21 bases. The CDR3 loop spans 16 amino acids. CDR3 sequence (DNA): TGTGCCAGCAGTTCCCCTCGGACTAATAAATTTAACGAGCAGTACTTC. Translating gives CASSSPRTNKFNEQYF.

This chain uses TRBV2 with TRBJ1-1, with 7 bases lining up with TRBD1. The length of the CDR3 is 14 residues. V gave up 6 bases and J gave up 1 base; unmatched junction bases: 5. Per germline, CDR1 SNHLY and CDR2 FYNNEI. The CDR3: CASSYPGGNTEAFF. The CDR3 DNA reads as TGTGCCAGCAGCTACCCAGGGGGGAACACTGAAGCTTTCTTT.

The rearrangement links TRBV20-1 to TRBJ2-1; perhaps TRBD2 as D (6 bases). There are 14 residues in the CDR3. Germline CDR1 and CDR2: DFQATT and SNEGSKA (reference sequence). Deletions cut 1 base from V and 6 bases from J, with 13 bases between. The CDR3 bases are TGCAGTGCTAGAGGGACTAAAGACGGCAATGAGCAGTTCTTC. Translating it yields CSARGTKDGNEQFF.

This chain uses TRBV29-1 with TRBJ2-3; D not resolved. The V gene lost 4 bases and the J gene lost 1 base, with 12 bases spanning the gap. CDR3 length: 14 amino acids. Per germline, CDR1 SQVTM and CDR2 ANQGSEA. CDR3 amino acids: CSVVAWIRTDTQYF. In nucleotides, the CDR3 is TGCAGCGTTGTTGCTTGGATTCGCACAGATACGCAGTATTTT.

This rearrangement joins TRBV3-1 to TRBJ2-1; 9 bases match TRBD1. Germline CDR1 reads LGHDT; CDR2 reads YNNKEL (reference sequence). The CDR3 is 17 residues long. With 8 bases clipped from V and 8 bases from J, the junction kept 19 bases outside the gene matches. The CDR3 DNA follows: TGTGCCAGCTCCGATAGAATAACAGGGGGCCAGCACGATGAGCAGTTCTTC. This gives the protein CASSDRITGGQHDEQFF.

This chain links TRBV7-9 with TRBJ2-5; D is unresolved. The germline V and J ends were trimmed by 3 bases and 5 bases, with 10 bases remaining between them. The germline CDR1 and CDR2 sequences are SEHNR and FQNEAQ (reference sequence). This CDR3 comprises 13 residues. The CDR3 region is CASSFGPSETQYF. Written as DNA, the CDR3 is TGTGCCAGCAGCTTCGGCCCGAGTGAGACCCAGTACTTC.

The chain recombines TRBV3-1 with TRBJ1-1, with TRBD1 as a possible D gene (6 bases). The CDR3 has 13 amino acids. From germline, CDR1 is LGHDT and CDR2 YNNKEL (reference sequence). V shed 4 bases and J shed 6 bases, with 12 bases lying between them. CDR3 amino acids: CASSRIQGAEAFF. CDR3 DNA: TGTGCCAGCAGCCGGATACAGGGAGCTGAAGCTTTCTTT.

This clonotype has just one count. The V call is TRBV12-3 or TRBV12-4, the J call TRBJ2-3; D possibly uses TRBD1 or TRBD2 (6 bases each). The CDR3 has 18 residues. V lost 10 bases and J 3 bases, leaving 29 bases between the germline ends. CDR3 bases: TGTGCCATCTGTTTAGTCCGCTCGGGGGCGATTAGTACAGATACGCAGTATTTT. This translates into CAICLVRSGAISTDTQYF.

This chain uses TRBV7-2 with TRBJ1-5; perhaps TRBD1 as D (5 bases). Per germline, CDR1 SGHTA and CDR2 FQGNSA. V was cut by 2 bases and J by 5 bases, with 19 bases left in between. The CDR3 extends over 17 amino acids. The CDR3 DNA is TGTGCCAGCAGCTTACCATTCCTCGCAGGGCGGGATCAGCCCCAGCATTTT. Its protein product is CASSLPFLAGRDQPQHF.

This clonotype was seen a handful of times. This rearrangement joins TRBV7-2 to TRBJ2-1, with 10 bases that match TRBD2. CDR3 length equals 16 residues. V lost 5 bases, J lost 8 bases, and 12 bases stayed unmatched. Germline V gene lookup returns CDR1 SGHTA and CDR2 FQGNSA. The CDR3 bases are TGTGCCAGCAGCCCAGTGGCTAGCGGGAGCTTGTATGAGCAGTTCTTC. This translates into CASSPVASGSLYEQFF.

The CDR3 protein is CASSGLSSGRADTQYF. For the CDR3, the DNA is TGTGCCAGCAGCGGACTTTCTAGCGGGAGGGCGGATACGCAGTATTTT. The chain has TRBV7-8 and TRBJ2-3; 12 nucleotides align to TRBD2. Germline CDR1 reads SGHVS; CDR2 reads FQNEAQ. V trimming: 5 bases; J trimming: 6 bases; junction bases outside the gene matches: 9. The CDR3 is 16 amino acids.

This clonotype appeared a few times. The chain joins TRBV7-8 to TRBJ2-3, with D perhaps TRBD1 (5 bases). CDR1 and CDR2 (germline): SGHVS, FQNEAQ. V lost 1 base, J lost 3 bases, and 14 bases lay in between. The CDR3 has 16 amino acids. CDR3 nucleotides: TGTGCCAGCAGCTTAGAAGGCAGGGTTTCGACAGATACGCAGTATTTT. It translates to CASSLEGRVSTDTQYF.

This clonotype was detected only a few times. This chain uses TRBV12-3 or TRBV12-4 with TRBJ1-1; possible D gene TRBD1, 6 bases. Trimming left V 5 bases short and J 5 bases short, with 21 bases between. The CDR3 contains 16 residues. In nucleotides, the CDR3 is TGTGCCAGCAGTCTGACAGGCCTCAGGCTTTCGACTGAAGCTTTCTTT. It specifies CASSLTGLRLSTEAFF.

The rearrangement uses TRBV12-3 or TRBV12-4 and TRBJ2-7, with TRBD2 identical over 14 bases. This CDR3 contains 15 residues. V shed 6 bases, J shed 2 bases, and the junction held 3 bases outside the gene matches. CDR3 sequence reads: CASSLGLAGAYEQYV. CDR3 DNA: TGTGCCAGCAGCCTGGGACTAGCGGGGGCCTACGAGCAGTACGTC.

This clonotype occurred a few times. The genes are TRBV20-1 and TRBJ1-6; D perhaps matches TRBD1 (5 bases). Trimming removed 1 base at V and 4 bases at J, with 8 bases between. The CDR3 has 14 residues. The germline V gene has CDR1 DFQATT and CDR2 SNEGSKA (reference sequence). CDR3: CSARVGQYNSPLHF. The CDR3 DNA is TGCAGTGCTAGAGTTGGACAATATAATTCACCCCTCCACTTT.

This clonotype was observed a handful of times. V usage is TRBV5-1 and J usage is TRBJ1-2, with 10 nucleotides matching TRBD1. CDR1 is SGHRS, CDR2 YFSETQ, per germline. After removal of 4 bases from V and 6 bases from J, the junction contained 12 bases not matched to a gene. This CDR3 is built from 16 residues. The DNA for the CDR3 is TGCGCCAGCAGCCGATTCTCCGGGACAGGGGACCATGGCTACACCTTC. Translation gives CASSRFSGTGDHGYTF.

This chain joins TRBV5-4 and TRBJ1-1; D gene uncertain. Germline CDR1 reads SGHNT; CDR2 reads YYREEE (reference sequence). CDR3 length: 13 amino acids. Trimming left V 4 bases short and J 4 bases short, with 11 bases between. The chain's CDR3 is CASSPPESTEAFF. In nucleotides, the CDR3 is TGTGCCAGCAGCCCACCCGAGAGCACTGAAGCTTTCTTT.

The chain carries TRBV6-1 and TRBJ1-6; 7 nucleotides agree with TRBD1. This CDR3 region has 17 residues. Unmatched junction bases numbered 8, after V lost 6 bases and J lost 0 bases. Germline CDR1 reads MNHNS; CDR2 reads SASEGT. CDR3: CASRAQGQSSYNSPLHF. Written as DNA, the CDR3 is TGTGCCAGCAGGGCACAGGGACAGAGCTCCTATAATTCACCCCTCCACTTT.